This TCR beta chain emerged from a study of blood T cell repertoires in COVID-19 (dated by TCRdb to 2020 to 2021). Background on the whole study: The collaborator samples originated in the United States, Italy and Spain and spanned the acute and convalescent phases of COVID-19. The material from the prospective study consisted of cDNA or gDNA derived from T cells, B-cell-depleted T cells, or PBMCs. The dataset comprised deeply sampled blood TCRbeta repertoires from subjects exposed to, actively infected with, or recovered from COVID-19. A freely available public database, intended as a resource for researchers studying the immune response to SARS-CoV-2, is where the repertoires were released. The samples were drawn from the first 160 participants of the ongoing ImmuneRACE study and from about 1,200 subjects provided by 6 global collaborators. A de-identified subject ID, COVID-19 status, age in years and sex were almost always included in the sample metadata. Where available, HLA class I and class II types were obtained from metadata supplied by the sample provider rather than from assay-based typing. General findings and caveats noted by the study authors: How much clinical and demographic metadata was included differed by source and by participant, and the metadata was provided uncurated.

Whole blood was collected in K2EDTA tubes by collaborating institutions according to the institutions' own protocols. For TCRbeta analysis, collaborators shipped samples as frozen whole blood, isolated PBMCs, or DNA extracted from either of those sample types. The CDR3, cysteine through phenylalanine, is 15 amino acids long. Just CDR3 DNA is preserved here, 45 bases in frame from base 1. Taken from the germline V gene (reference sequence), the CDR1 and CDR2 loops are SGHNT and YYREEE. Germline trimming amounts to 2 bases on V and 5 bases on J, with 1 as the count of junction bases outside the gene matches. This clone was recorded only once. This clone's antigen is unknown. No quality values exist for individual bases; no much larger clone is one base distant. TCRbeta CDR3 regions were amplified from genomic DNA by means of the immunoSEQ Assay, a bias-controlled multiplex PCR. Regarding the original processing steps: Nucleated cell counts per sample were estimated from amplification of reference gene primers within the assay. Sequence reads were collapsed and filtered to measure the absolute abundance of every unique TCRbeta CDR3 rearrangement. Productive Simpson clonality was computed per sample as the square root of Simpson's diversity index over productive rearrangements. Sourced from immuneACCESS, this table was stored by TCRdb with only in-frame sequences that have V and J called. A share of the clones is absent; for the studies checked, an unresolved V gene accounts for under half, and the remainder has no known explanation. D and trimming come from the DNA, and the V and J calls and clone size come from that table. The sample table lists about 20,000 clones, roughly 84% of them with a count of one. Jointly, the top ten make up around 10% of the sample.

The material sequenced was peripheral blood. The chain employs TRBV5-4 and TRBJ2-5; a stretch of 15 junction bases matches TRBD2. The TCR originated in a human donor in a cohort sampled during active COVID-19. The donor label of this sample is uncertain. The nucleotide sequence reads as follows: TGTGCCAGCAGCTTCGGACTAGCGGGAGGGGAGACCCAGTACTTC. It translates as CASSFGLAGGETQYF. The full variable domain, with segments outside the CDR3 supplied by the reference TRBV5-4 and TRBJ2-5 proteins, appears as ETGVTQSPTHLIKTRGQQVTLRCSSQSGHNTVSWYQQALGQGPQFIFQYYREEENGRGNFPPRFSGLQFPNYSSELNVNALELDDSALYLCASSFGLAGGETQYFGPGTRLLVL.